One and the same sample provided the 15 T cell receptor beta chains below, sequenced in a study of patients and donors after allogeneic stem cell transplantation. Each CDR3 protein gets one entry after TCRdb re-called the RT-PCR reads with MiXCR. The repertoire holds about 960,000 distinct CDR3 sequences, with about a sixth as singletons. The sequencing input was blood, either unsorted or a sorted T cell fraction (not recorded which). These receptors were obtained from a human donor who was either an allogeneic HSCT recipient or a stem cell or donor lymphocyte infusion donor (not recorded which). It is not recorded whose cells these are; they may come from a transplant donor.

Only a few counts were recorded for this clonotype. The chain links TRBV7-3 to TRBJ2-1; tentative D call: TRBD2 (6 bases). The CDR3 consists of 16 residues. CDR1 and CDR2 (germline): SGHTA, FQGTGA. V dropped 0 bases and J dropped 5 bases, with 14 bases sitting between them. CDR3 in amino acids: CASSLTPWGEHNEQFF. The CDR3 bases are TGTGCCAGCAGCTTAACCCCTTGGGGGGAACACAATGAGCAGTTCTTC.

The DNA of the CDR3 is TGTGCCTGGAGCTTAGTCAGGGGCCACGAGTCCTACGAGCAGTACTTC. Its protein product is CAWSLVRGHESYEQYF. This chain links TRBV30 with TRBJ2-7; weak D call: TRBD1 (6 bases). The CDR3 runs 16 residues. The V and J ends lost 3 bases and 1 base respectively, with 19 bases between them. Germline V gene sequence: CDR1 GTSNPN, CDR2 SVGIG (reference sequence).

The chain recombines TRBV7-9 with TRBJ2-5, with TRBD2 matching over 14 bases. The CDR3 totals 17 residues. Germline trimming cut 3 bases from V and 4 bases from J; bases unmatched to any gene: 7. CDR1 is SEHNR, CDR2 FQNEAQ, per germline (reference sequence). CDR3 region: CASSFGGLAGVRETQYF. The CDR3 nucleotides are TGTGCCAGCAGCTTTGGGGGACTAGCGGGAGTCCGAGAGACCCAGTACTTC.

This chain uses TRBV29-1 with TRBJ1-2, with no clear D. The CDR3 covers 12 residues. The V end was cut by 7 bases, the J end by 3 bases, with 12 bases between. Germline V lookup: CDR1 SQVTM, CDR2 ANQGSEA. The CDR3 DNA reads TGCAGCGCGGCGGGGAGAGACTATGGCTACACCTTC. Residues: CSAAGRDYGYTF. Combining the CDR3 with reference TRBV29-1 and TRBJ1-2 gives the whole variable domain SAVISQKPSRDICQRGTSLTIQCQVDSQVTMMFWYRQQPGQSLTLIATANQGSEATYESGFVIDKFPISRPNLTFSTLTVSNMSPEDSSIYLCSAAGRDYGYTFGSGTRLTVV.

The chain couples TRBV4-1 to TRBJ2-4; 10 bases map to TRBD2. Germline-derived CDR1 and CDR2 are MGHRA and YSYEKL. J lost 14 bases, V lost 4 bases, and 8 bases had no gene match. The CDR3 has 13 residues. This CDR3 reads CASSPPGLAGEYF. CDR3 DNA: TGCGCCAGCAGCCCCCCCGGGCTAGCGGGGGAGTACTTC.

This clonotype was observed a few times. CDR3 sequence: CSARDRDKGFHEQYF. The CDR3 DNA is TGCAGTGCTAGAGATCGGGACAAGGGGTTCCACGAGCAGTACTTC. The gene calls are TRBV20-1 and TRBJ2-7, with D possibly matching TRBD1 (6 bases). CDR1 is DFQATT and CDR2 is SNEGSKA in the germline V gene (reference sequence). The CDR3 length is 15 residues. Trimming cost V 0 bases and J 5 bases, with 17 bases left between them.

The chain uses TRBV25-1 and TRBJ2-7, with D possibly TRBD1 on 6 matching bases. This CDR3 comprises 19 residues. Germline values: CDR1 MGHDK, CDR2 SYGVNS. Trimming cost V 6 bases and J 0 bases, with 27 bases left between them. The CDR3 here is CASRNNRVAPGPNSYEQYF. CDR3 coding DNA: TGTGCCAGCAGGAATAACAGGGTTGCACCGGGACCAAACTCCTACGAGCAGTACTTC.

V usage is TRBV7-9 and J usage is TRBJ2-1; D is perhaps TRBD1 or TRBD2 (6 bases each). The CDR3 has 11 amino acids. V lost 8 bases, J lost 9 bases, and 11 bases lay in between. The germline CDR1 and CDR2 sequences are SEHNR and FQNEAQ (reference sequence). The CDR3 is CASAQGGEQFF. The CDR3 nucleotides are TGTGCCAGCGCACAGGGAGGTGAGCAGTTCTTC.

This clonotype was seen only a few times. CDR3 in amino acids: CSAGPGLAKAYEQYF. The CDR3 DNA follows: TGCAGTGCTGGACCGGGACTAGCGAAGGCCTACGAGCAGTACTTC. The rearrangement links TRBV20-1 to TRBJ2-7; TRBD2 matches 10 bases. Trimming at V came to 5 bases and at J to 2 bases, leaving 9 bases not matched to a gene. The CDR3 covers 15 residues. Germline values: CDR1 DFQATT, CDR2 SNEGSKA (reference sequence).

This clonotype was detected only a few times. The chain links TRBV5-1 to TRBJ2-3; D possibly corresponds to TRBD2 (6 bases). Trimming stripped 1 base from V and 0 bases from J, with 9 bases between. The length of the CDR3 is 15 residues. Germline CDR1 is SGHRS and CDR2 is YFSETQ. As DNA, the CDR3 is TGCGCCAGCAGCTTGATAGGGACTAGCACAGATACGCAGTATTTT. Its translation: CASSLIGTSTDTQYF.

This clonotype was observed a handful of times. This chain joins TRBV12-3 or TRBV12-4 and TRBJ2-7; maybe TRBD2 (5 bases). CDR3 length: 12 residues. The V end was cut by 8 bases, the J end by 2 bases, with 10 bases between. The CDR3, as DNA: TGTGCCAGCGGGCCAGCGGCCTACGAGCAGTACTTC. This gives the protein CASGPAAYEQYF.

CDR3 coding DNA: TGTGCCAGCAGTTTACTTTTAGCGGGGGGGACCTACGAGCAGTACTTC. Protein sequence: CASSLLLAGGTYEQYF. The chain uses TRBV12-3 or TRBV12-4 and TRBJ2-7, with 11 bases fitting TRBD2. V lost 2 bases to trimming and J lost 2 bases; unmatched junction nucleotides: 5. This CDR3 spans 16 amino acids.

The chain combines TRBV5-5 with TRBJ2-2, with 11 nucleotides matching TRBD2. J was trimmed by 5 bases and V by 4 bases; bases with no gene match: 10. CDR1 and CDR2 (germline): SGHKS, YYEKEE (reference sequence). The CDR3 is 17 residues long. Here the CDR3 reads CASSLYPLAGGTGELFF. CDR3 DNA sequence: TGTGCCAGCAGCCTCTACCCGCTAGCGGGGGGAACCGGGGAGCTGTTTTTT.

This chain connects TRBV2 to TRBJ1-5; D call uncertain. The V and J ends lost 3 bases and 0 bases respectively, with 9 bases between them. This CDR3 region has 15 residues. The germline V gene encodes CDR1 SNHLY and CDR2 FYNNEI. This CDR3 reads CASSDTVTSNQPQHF. In nucleotides, the CDR3 is TGTGCCAGCAGTGATACAGTTACTAGCAATCAGCCCCAGCATTTT.

The J gene is TRBJ2-5, the V gene TRBV12-3 or TRBV12-4; D not resolved. The CDR3 extends over 13 amino acids. Trimming cost V 6 bases and J 0 bases, with 8 bases left between them. Here the CDR3 reads CASRKLYQETQYF. In nucleotides, the CDR3 is TGTGCCAGCAGAAAACTTTACCAAGAGACCCAGTACTTC.